These T cell receptor beta chains were read from a single sample in a study of blood T cell repertoires in COVID-19. Produced via immunoSEQ multiplex PCR; TCRdb's table is partial and in-frame only. This sample has 55,000 to 80,000 clones; approximately 84% occur once, and the top ten carry around 10%. Sequenced input: peripheral blood. The receptors were sampled from a human donor in a cohort sampled during active COVID-19. CDR3s include the opening cysteine and the closing phenylalanine or tryptophan. The order of the fields is CDR3 length, V gene, J gene, D gene, clone size, CDR3 DNA, CDR3 protein. A D gene is named only where the DNA matches it firmly. Not all rows give a size; the values are once, few, many and, for expanded clones, a class.

15	TRBV11-2	TRBJ1-4	-	-	TGTGCCAGCAGCCCGAACCCTAGCCCAAATGAAAAACTGTTTTTT	CASSPNPSPNEKLFF
14	TRBV5-1	TRBJ2-3	TRBD1	-	TGCGCCAGCAGCGTAGGGGGCACCGCAGATACGCAGTATTTT	CASSVGGTADTQYF
13	TRBV10-3	TRBJ2-7	-	-	TGTGCCATCAGTGAGCCCCGAGCCCGCAGGGAAGTCTTC	CAISEPRARREVF
17	TRBV19	TRBJ2-3	TRBD1	-	TGTGCCAGTAGTATCCGGACTCAGGGGGCGGCGGGAGATACGCAGTATTTT	CASSIRTQGAAGDTQYF
15	TRBV7-2	TRBJ2-1	-	-	TGTGCCAGCAGCTTCAGGGAGGGGGCCTACAATGAGCAGTTCTTC	CASSFREGAYNEQFF
15	TRBV11-3	TRBJ2-2	TRBD2	-	TGTGCCAGCAGCCCAACGGGAGGGAACACCGGGGAGCTGTTTTTT	CASSPTGGNTGELFF
17	TRBV7-9	TRBJ2-7	TRBD2	-	TGTGCCAGCAGCTTAGCGTTGGGACTAGCCGGGTTCGAGGAGCAGTACTTC	CASSLALGLAGFEEQYF
15	TRBV6-5	TRBJ2-3	-	once	TGTGCCAGCAGCCTCAATCAGGGCCTCACAGATACGCAGTATTTT	CASSLNQGLTDTQYF
14	TRBV24-1	TRBJ2-3	-	-	TGTGCCACCGCTCTAGAAAATCCCCCAGATACGCAGTATTTT	CATALENPPDTQYF
13	TRBV12-3/TRBV12-4	TRBJ1-2	TRBD1	-	TGTGCCAGCAGCAGCGGGGGACAGCGGGGCTACACCTTC	CASSSGGQRGYTF
14	TRBV10-3	TRBJ1-2	-	few	TGTGCCATCAGTGTGGGAGGGAGTGTATATGGCTACACCTTC	CAISVGGSVYGYTF
14	TRBV19	TRBJ1-1	TRBD1	-	TGTGCCAGTAGTATACGACAGGGGAACACTGAAGCTTTCTTT	CASSIRQGNTEAFF
16	TRBV9	TRBJ2-3	TRBD2	-	TGTGCCAGCAGCGTAGTTGGCGGGGGTAAAGGGGATACGCAGTATTTT	CASSVVGGGKGDTQYF
13	TRBV11-3	TRBJ2-3	-	few	TGTGCCAGCGCCTTAGCCGGCACAGATACGCAGTATTTT	CASALAGTDTQYF
14	TRBV4-3	TRBJ2-7	TRBD1	-	TGCGCCAGCAGCCCGGGACAGGGATACTACGAGCAGTACTTC	CASSPGQGYYEQYF
12	TRBV28	TRBJ2-5	-	-	TGTGCCAGCAGTTTACTCCAAGAGACCCAGTACTTC	CASSLLQETQYF
16	TRBV16	TRBJ1-6	-	-	TGTGCCAGCAGCCAATATCCCAGGGACTATAATTCACCCCTCCACTTT	CASSQYPRDYNSPLHF
14	TRBV18	TRBJ2-7	TRBD1	-	TGTGCCAGCTCACCAGCGACAGGGGGTTACGAGCAGTACTTC	CASSPATGGYEQYF
14	TRBV12-5	TRBJ1-1	-	few	TGTGCTAGTGGCCACAGGGTCTTGAACACTGAAGCTTTCTTT	CASGHRVLNTEAFF
14	TRBV19	TRBJ2-5	-	-	TGTGCCAGTAGTCCACTAGGGGGCCAAGAGACCCAGTACTTC	CASSPLGGQETQYF
13	TRBV13	TRBJ1-3	-	once	TGTGCCAGCAGCTTAGGACTTTCCAACACCATATATTTT	CASSLGLSNTIYF
16	TRBV19	TRBJ1-1	-	once	TGTGCCAGTAGTCCAATAGTCCGGGACACCAGGGCTGAAGCTTTCTTT	CASSPIVRDTRAEAFF
15	TRBV7-2	TRBJ1-2	-	-	TGTGCCAGCAGCTTCGACCGCTCCCCGGGCTATGGCTACACCTTC	CASSFDRSPGYGYTF
14	TRBV7-2	TRBJ2-3	TRBD1	few	TGTGCCAGCAGCTTGGGAGGGCTGGGACAGGGGGGGTATTTT	CASSLGGLGQGGYF
18	TRBV12-2	TRBJ2-5	-	-	TGTGCAAGTCGCTTAAAATCTCAGCGGACTAGCGGGTCAGAGACCCAGTACTTC	CASRLKSQRTSGSETQYF
15	TRBV18	TRBJ2-3	-	few	TGTGCCAGCTCACCACTAGCGACCGGCACAGATACGCAGTATTTT	CASSPLATGTDTQYF
15	TRBV19	TRBJ1-2	TRBD1	-	TGTGCCAGTAGTTCGGACAGGGGGCGCAGAGGCGGCTACACCTTC	CASSSDRGRRGGYTF
14	TRBV29-1	TRBJ2-4	TRBD1	once	TGCAGCGTCGGTAAACAGGGGGCTGATAACATTCAGTACTTC	CSVGKQGADNIQYF
14	TRBV18	TRBJ2-7	-	-	TGTGCCAGCTCACCACTACGGCAGGCCTACGAGCAGTACTTC	CASSPLRQAYEQYF
15	TRBV28	TRBJ2-7	TRBD2	-	TGTGCCAGCAGTGAACTAGCGGCCCTTTCCTACGAGCAGTACTTC	CASSELAALSYEQYF
14	TRBV9	TRBJ2-7	-	once	TGTGCCAGCAGCCCGAGCGGAATTAACTACGAGCAGTACTTC	CASSPSGINYEQYF
15	TRBV6-2/TRBV6-3	TRBJ1-5	TRBD1	-	TGTGCCAGCCGCCAGGGGGGGGAGACCTATAGACCCCAGCATTTT	CASRQGGETYRPQHF
14	TRBV18	TRBJ2-7	-	-	TGTGCCAGCTCACCTGATACGGGTAGGAGGGAGCAGTACTTC	CASSPDTGRREQYF